The entry below describes one T cell receptor beta chain. As yet, its antigen is unknown. The PCR employed 60 Vbeta primers together with 13 Jbeta primers. The table came from immunoSEQ multiplex PCR; TCRdb's copy has only in-frame clones and leaves some out. The sample lists 95,000 to 120,000 clones; 82% were seen once. This entry belongs to a study of cytomegalovirus exposure and HLA in healthy donors. General observations from the study: A classifier reportedly called cytomegalovirus status with high sensitivity and specificity. Clonal expansion was found to be greater in HLA-associated TCR beta chains than in equally common others in a later analysis. Researchers had no immune exposure information except CMV serostatus available. The dataset shows that most TCR sequences were rare, while some public TCRs occurred in many donors.

This CDR3 is built from 15 residues. From germline, CDR1 is ENHRY and CDR2 SYGVKD. The J segment lost 6 bases and the V segment lost 6 bases, leaving 9 bases of the junction unmatched. This chain connects TRBV10-3 to TRBJ2-1; 9 nucleotides align to TRBD2. This clonotype was sampled from a woman between 18 and 29 years old in good health and CMV-seronegative. The specimen sequenced was PBMCs. The DNA for the CDR3 is TGTGCCATCAGCCCCCCCGGACTAGCGATCAATGAGCAGTTCTTC. Its protein product is CAISPPGLAINEQFF.